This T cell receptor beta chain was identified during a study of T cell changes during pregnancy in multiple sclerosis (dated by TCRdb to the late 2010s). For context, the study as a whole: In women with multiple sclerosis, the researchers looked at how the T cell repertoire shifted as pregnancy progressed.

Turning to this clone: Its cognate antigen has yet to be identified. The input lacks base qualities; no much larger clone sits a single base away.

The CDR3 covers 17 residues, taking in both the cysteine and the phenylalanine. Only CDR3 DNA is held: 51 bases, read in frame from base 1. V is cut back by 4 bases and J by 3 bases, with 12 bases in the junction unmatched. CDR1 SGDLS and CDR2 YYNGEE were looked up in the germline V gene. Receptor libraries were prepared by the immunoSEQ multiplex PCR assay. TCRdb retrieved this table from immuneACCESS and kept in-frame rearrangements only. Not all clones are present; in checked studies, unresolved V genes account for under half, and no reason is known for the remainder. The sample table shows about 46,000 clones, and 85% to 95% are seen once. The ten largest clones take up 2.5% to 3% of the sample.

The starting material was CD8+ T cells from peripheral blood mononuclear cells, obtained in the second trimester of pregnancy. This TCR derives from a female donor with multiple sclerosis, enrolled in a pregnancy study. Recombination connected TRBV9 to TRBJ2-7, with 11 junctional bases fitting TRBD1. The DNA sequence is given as TGTGCCAGCAGCTCAAACTCGGGACAGGGGGATTTCTACGAGCAGTACTTC. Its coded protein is CASSSNSGQGDFYEQYF.